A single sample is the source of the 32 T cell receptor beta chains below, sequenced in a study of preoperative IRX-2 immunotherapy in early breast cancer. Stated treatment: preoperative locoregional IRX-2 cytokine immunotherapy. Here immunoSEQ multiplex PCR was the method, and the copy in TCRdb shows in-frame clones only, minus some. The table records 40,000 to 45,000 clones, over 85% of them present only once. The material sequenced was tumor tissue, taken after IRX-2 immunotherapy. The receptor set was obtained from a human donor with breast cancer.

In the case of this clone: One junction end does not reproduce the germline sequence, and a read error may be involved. In DNA, the CDR3 is TGTACCAGCAGCTTGGTGCGGCGGGAGTGGGGATACGAGCAGTACTTC. Translation gives CTSSLVRREWGYEQYF. The chain uses TRBV5-6 and TRBJ2-7, with 7 bases fitting TRBD2. CDR1 SGHDT and CDR2 YYEEEE come from the germline V gene. The CDR3 has 16 residues.

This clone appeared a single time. CDR3 sequence reads: CASTPASGGRYNEQFF. CDR3 DNA sequence: TGCGCCAGCACCCCGGCTAGCGGGGGACGCTACAATGAGCAGTTCTTC. The chain is built from TRBV5-1 and TRBJ2-1; 10 bases line up with TRBD2. CDR3 length: 16 residues. The J segment lost 3 bases and the V segment lost 6 bases, leaving 9 bases of the junction unmatched. The germline V gene has CDR1 SGHRS and CDR2 YFSETQ.

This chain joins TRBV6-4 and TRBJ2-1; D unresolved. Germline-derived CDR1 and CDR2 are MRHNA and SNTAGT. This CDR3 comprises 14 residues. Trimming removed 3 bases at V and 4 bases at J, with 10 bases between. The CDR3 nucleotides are TGTGCCAGCAGTGAGACGGCCCAGTACAATGAGCAGTTCTTC. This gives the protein CASSETAQYNEQFF.

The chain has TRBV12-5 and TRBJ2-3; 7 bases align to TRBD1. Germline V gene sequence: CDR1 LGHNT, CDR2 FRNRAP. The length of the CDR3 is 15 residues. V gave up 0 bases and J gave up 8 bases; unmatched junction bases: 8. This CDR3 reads CASGLVAQGKSTQYF. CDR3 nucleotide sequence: TGTGCTAGTGGTTTGGTAGCACAGGGGAAGAGTACGCAGTATTTT. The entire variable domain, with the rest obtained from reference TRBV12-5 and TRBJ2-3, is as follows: DARVTQTPRHKVTEMGQEVTMRCQPILGHNTVFWYRQTMMQGLELLAYFRNRAPLDDSGMPKDRFSAEMPDATLATLKIQPSEPRDSAVYFCASGLVAQGKSTQYFGPGTRLTVL.

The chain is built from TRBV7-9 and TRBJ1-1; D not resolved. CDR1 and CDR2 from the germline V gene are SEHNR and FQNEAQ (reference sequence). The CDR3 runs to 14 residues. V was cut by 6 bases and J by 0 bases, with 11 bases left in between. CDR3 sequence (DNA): TGTGCCAGCAGTCCAAGATACCTGAACACTGAAGCTTTCTTT. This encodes CASSPRYLNTEAFF.

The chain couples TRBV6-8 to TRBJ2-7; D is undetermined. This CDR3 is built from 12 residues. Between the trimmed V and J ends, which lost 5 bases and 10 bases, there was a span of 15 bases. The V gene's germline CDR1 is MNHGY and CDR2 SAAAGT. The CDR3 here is CASSARQTSQYF. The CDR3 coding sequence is TGTGCCAGCAGTGCCCGACAAACGAGCCAGTACTTC.

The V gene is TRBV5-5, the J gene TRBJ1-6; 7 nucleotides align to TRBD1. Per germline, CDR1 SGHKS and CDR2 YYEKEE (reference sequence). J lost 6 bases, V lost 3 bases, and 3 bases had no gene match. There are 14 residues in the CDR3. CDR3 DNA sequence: TGTGCCAGCAGCTCCGGGACAGTTAATTCACCCCTCCACTTT. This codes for CASSSGTVNSPLHF.

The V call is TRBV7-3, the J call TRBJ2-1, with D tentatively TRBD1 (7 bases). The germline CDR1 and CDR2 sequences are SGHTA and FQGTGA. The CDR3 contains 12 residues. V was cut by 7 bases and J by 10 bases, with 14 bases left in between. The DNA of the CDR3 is TGTGCCAGCACTACTCCAGGGGGGGAGCAGTTCTTC. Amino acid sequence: CASTTPGGEQFF. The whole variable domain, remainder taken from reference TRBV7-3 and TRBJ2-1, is GAGVSQTPSNKVTEKGKYVELRCDPISGHTALYWYRQSLGQGPEFLIYFQGTGAADDSGLPNDRFFAVRPEGSVSTLKIQRTERGDSAVYLCASTTPGGEQFFGPGTRLTVL.

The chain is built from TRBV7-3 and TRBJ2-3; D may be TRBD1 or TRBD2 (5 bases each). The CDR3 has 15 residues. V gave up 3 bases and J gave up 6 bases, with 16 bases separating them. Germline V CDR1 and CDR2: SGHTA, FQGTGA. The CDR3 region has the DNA TGTGCCAGCAGCTTTACCGGGGCGGTCCTTGATACGCAGTATTTT. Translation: CASSFTGAVLDTQYF.

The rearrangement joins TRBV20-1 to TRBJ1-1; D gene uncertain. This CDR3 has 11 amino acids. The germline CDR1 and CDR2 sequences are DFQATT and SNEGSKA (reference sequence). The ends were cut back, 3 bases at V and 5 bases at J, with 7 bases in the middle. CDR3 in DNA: TGCAGTGCTAGTCGATGGACTGAAGCTTTCTTT. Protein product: CSASRWTEAFF.

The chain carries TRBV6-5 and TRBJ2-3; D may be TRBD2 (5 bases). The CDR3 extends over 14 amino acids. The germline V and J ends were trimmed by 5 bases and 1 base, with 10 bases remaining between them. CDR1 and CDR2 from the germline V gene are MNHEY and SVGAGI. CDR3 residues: CASSPGLGTDTQYF. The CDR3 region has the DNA TGTGCCAGCAGTCCCGGACTGGGCACAGATACGCAGTATTTT.

The CDR3 protein is CASSAGFGYTF. The DNA of the CDR3 is TGCGCCAGCAGCGCAGGGTTTGGCTACACCTTC. This chain joins TRBV4-1 and TRBJ1-2, with a possible D match to TRBD1 (5 bases). This CDR3 is built from 11 residues. The V gene lost 5 bases and the J gene lost 7 bases, with 8 bases spanning the gap. The germline V gene has CDR1 MGHRA and CDR2 YSYEKL.

The CDR3 reads CASSYLVGDYEQYF. CDR3 in DNA: TGTGCCAGCAGTTACTTGGTGGGGGATTACGAGCAGTACTTC. The chain links TRBV6-5 to TRBJ2-7; D may correspond to TRBD1 or TRBD2 (5 bases each). The CDR3 contains 14 residues. Germline CDR1 is MNHEY and CDR2 is SVGAGI. V was cut by 1 base and J by 4 bases, with 11 bases left in between.

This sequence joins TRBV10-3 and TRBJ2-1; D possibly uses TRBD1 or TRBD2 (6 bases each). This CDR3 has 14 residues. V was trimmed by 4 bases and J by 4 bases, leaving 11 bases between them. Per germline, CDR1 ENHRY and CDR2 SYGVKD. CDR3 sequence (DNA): TGTGCCATCAGTGGGGGGGCCTTATACAATGAGCAGTTCTTC. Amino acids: CAISGGALYNEQFF.

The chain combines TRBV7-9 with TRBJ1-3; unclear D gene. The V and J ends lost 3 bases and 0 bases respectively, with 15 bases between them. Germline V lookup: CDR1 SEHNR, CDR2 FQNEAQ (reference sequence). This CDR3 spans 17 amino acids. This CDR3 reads CASSFGRRAISGNTIYF. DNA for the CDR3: TGTGCCAGCAGCTTTGGGCGGCGGGCGATCTCTGGAAACACCATATATTTT.

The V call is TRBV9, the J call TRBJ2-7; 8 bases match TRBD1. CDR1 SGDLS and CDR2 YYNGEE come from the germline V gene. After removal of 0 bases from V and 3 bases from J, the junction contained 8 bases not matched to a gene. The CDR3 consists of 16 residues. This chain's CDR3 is CASSVALGQVNYEQYF. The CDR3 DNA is TGTGCCAGCAGCGTAGCCCTGGGACAGGTTAACTACGAGCAGTACTTC.

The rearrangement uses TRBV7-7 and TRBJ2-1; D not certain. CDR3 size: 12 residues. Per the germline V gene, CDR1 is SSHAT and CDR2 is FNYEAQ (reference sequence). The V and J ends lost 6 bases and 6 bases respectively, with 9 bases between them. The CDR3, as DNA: TGTGCCAGCAGGTCGGGTGGCAATGAGCAGTTCTTC. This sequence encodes CASRSGGNEQFF. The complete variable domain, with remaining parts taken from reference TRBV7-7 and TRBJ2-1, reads GAGVSQSPRYKVTKRGQDVTLRCDPISSHATLYWYQQALGQGPEFLTYFNYEAQPDKSGLPSDRFSAERPEGSISTLTIQRTEQRDSAMYRCASRSGGNEQFFGPGTRLTVL.

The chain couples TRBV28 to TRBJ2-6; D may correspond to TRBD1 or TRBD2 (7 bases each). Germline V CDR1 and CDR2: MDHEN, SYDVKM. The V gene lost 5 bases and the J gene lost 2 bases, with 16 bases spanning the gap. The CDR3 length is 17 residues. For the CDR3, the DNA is TGTGCCAGCAGTGCAGACAGGGAGGGGACTGGGGCCAACGTCCTGACTTTC. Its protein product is CASSADREGTGANVLTF.

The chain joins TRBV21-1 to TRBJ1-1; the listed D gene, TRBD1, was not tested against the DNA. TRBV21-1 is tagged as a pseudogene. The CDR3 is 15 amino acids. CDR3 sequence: CAETGTGGRGTEAFF. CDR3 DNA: TGTGCCGAAACCGGGACAGGGGGCAGGGGCACTGAAGCTTTCTTT.

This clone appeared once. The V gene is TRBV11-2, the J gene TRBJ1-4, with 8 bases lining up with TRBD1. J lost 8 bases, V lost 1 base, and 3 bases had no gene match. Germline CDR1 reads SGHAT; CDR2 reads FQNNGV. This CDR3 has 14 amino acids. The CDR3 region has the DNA TGTGCCAGCAGCTTAGGGACAGGGCACGAAAAACTGTTTTTT. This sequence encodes CASSLGTGHEKLFF.

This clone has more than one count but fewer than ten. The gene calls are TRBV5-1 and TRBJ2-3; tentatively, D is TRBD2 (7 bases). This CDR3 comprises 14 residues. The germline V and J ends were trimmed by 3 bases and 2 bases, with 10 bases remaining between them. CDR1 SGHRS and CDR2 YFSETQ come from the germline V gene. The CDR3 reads CASSWGGLTDTQYF. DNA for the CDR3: TGCGCCAGCAGCTGGGGGGGGCTCACAGATACGCAGTATTTT.

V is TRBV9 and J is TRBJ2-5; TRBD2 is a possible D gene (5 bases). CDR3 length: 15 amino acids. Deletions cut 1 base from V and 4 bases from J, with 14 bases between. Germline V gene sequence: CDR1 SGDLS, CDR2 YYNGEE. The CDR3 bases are TGTGCCAGCAGCGTACTGGGAGCCCCCGGAGAGACCCAGTACTTC. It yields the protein CASSVLGAPGETQYF.

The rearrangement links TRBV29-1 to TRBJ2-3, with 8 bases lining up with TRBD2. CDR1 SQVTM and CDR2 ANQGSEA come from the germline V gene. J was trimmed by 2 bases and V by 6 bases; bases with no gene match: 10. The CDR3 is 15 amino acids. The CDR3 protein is CSVGGTRENTDTQYF. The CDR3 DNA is TGCAGCGTAGGGGGGACTAGAGAGAACACAGATACGCAGTATTTT.

The CDR3: CASSDTGGSYNEQFF. CDR3 bases: TGTGCCAGCAGCGATACAGGGGGCTCCTACAATGAGCAGTTCTTC. The chain recombines TRBV9 with TRBJ2-1; 8 nucleotides agree with TRBD1. Looked up from germline, CDR1 is SGDLS and CDR2 is YYNGEE. J was trimmed by 0 bases and V by 3 bases; bases with no gene match: 2. The CDR3 sequence is 15 residues long. The full variable domain, completed using reference TRBV9 and TRBJ2-1, is DSGVTQTPKHLITATGQRVTLRCSPRSGDLSVYWYQQSLDQGLQFLIQYYNGEERAKGNILERFSAQQFPDLHSELNLSSLELGDSALYFCASSDTGGSYNEQFFGPGTRLTVL.

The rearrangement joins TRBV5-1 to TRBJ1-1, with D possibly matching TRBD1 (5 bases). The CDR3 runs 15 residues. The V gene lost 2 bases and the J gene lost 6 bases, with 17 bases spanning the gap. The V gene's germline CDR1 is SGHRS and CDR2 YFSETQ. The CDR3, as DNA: TGCGCCAGCAGCTTAGTTCCCACGACAGTATCTGAAGCTTTCTTT. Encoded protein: CASSLVPTTVSEAFF. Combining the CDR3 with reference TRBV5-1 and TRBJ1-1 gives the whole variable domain KAGVTQTPRYLIKTRGQQVTLSCSPISGHRSVSWYQQTPGQGLQFLFEYFSETQRNKGNFPGRFSGRQFSNSRSEMNVSTLELGDSALYLCASSLVPTTVSEAFFGQGTRLTVV.

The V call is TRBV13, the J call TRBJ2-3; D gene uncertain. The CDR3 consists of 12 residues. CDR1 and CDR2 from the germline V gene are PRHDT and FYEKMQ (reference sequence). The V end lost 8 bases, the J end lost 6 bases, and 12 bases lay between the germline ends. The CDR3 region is CASRTTPDTQYF. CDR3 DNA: TGTGCCAGCCGGACGACTCCTGATACGCAGTATTTT.

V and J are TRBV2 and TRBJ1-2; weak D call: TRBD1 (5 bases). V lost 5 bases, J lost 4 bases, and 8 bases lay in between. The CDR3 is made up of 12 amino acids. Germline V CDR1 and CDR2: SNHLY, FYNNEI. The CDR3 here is CASSLGLYGYTF. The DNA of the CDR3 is TGTGCCAGCAGTCTGGGACTCTATGGCTACACCTTC. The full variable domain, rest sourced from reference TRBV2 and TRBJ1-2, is EPEVTQTPSHQVTQMGQEVILRCVPISNHLYFYWYRQILGQKVEFLVSFYNNEISEKSEIFDDQFSVERPDGSNFTLKIRSTKLEDSAMYFCASSLGLYGYTFGSGTRLTVV.

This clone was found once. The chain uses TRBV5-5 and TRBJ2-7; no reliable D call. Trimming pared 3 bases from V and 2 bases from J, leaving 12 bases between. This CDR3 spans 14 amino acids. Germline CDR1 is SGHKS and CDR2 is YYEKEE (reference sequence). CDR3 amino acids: CASSSIRSAYEQYF. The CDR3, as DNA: TGTGCCAGCAGCTCTATTAGGTCGGCCTACGAGCAGTACTTC.

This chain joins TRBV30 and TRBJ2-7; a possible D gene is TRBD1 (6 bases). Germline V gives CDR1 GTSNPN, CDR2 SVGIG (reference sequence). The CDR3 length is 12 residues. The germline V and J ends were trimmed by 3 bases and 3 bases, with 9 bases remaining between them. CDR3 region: CAWRRGGYEQYF. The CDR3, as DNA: TGTGCCTGGAGACGAGGGGGCTACGAGCAGTACTTC.

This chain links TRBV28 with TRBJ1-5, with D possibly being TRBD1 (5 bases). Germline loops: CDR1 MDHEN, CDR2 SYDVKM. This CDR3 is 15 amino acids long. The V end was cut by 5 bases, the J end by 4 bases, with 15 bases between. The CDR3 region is CASSAQGRLNQPQHF. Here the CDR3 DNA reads TGTGCCAGCAGTGCTCAGGGAAGGCTTAATCAGCCCCAGCATTTT.

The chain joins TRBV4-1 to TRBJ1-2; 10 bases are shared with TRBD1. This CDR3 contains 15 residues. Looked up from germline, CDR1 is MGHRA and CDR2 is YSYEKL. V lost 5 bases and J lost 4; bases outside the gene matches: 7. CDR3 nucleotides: TGCGCCAGCAGCGCTCCGGGACAGGGGTCCTATGGCTACACCTTC. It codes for CASSAPGQGSYGYTF.

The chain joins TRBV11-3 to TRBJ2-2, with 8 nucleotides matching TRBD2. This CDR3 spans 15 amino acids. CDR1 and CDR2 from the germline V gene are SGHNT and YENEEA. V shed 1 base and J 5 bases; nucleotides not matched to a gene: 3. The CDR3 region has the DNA TGTGCCAGCAGCTTAGGTGCGGGGGGTACCGGGGAGCTGTTTTTT. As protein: CASSLGAGGTGELFF.